The 23 T cell receptor beta chains presented below share a single source sample, sequenced in a study of blood T cell repertoires in COVID-19. Generated by immunoSEQ multiplex PCR, the TCRdb table keeps only in-frame clones and is missing some. This sample yields around 200,000 clones, of which under 80% are seen a single time; around an eighth belongs to the top ten. The sample was peripheral blood. These receptors originate from a man aged 50 to 59 who had recovered from COVID-19.

The chain carries TRBV19 and TRBJ2-2, with 14 bases identical to TRBD2. CDR1 and CDR2 from the germline V gene are LNHDA and SQIVND (reference sequence). The length of the CDR3 is 18 residues. V lost 10 bases, J lost 5 bases, and 15 bases stayed unmatched. The CDR3 here is CATELGLAGGFGTGELFF. CDR3 nucleotides: TGTGCCACCGAACTAGGACTAGCGGGAGGATTTGGGACCGGGGAGCTGTTTTTT.

The DNA of the CDR3 is TGTGCCAGCAGTTCCCGGGACAGGGTCAGTGAGCAGTTCTTC. Translated: CASSSRDRVSEQFF. The chain uses TRBV6-5 and TRBJ2-1; TRBD1 agrees at 9 bases. V trimming: 4 bases; J trimming: 9 bases; junction bases outside the gene matches: 7. This CDR3 is built from 14 residues. CDR1 and CDR2 (germline): MNHEY, SVGAGI.

This sequence joins TRBV2 and TRBJ2-5; 8 bases agree with TRBD2. CDR1 is SNHLY and CDR2 is FYNNEI in the germline V gene. This CDR3 is 16 amino acids long. The J segment lost 0 bases and the V segment lost 7 bases, leaving 10 bases of the junction unmatched. CDR3 nucleotides: TGTGCCAGCATTCCTCGTCGGGGGGGGTACCAAGAGACCCAGTACTTC. Translation gives CASIPRRGGYQETQYF.

The rearrangement links TRBV3-1 (or the pseudogene TRBV3-2) to TRBJ1-1, with D maybe TRBD1 (6 bases). The CDR3 totals 12 residues. V was cut by 8 bases and J by 3 bases, with 10 bases left in between. The germline V gene encodes CDR1 LGHDT and CDR2 YNNKEL (reference sequence). The CDR3 loop reads CASRYRDTEAFF. In DNA, the CDR3 is TGTGCCAGCCGGTACAGGGACACTGAAGCTTTCTTT.

The chain links TRBV4-3 to TRBJ2-1, with 13 nucleotides matching TRBD2. Germline V CDR1 and CDR2: LGHNA, YSLEER. Germline trimming cut 3 bases from V and 5 bases from J; bases unmatched to any gene: 4. The CDR3 sequence is 16 residues long. DNA for the CDR3: TGCGCCAGCAGCCACGAAGGACTAGCGGGAGACAATGAGCAGTTCTTC. Translated: CASSHEGLAGDNEQFF.

The V gene is TRBV20-1, the J gene TRBJ2-1; 8 bases map to TRBD2. Germline values: CDR1 DFQATT, CDR2 SNEGSKA (reference sequence). With 3 bases clipped from V and 8 bases from J, the junction kept 3 bases outside the gene matches. This CDR3 is 12 amino acids long. The CDR3 sequence is CSASGLAHEQFF. In DNA, the CDR3 is TGCAGTGCTAGTGGACTAGCCCATGAGCAGTTCTTC.

The V gene is TRBV6-5, the J gene TRBJ2-7, with D possibly matching TRBD1 (5 bases). Trimming removed 10 bases from V and 2 bases from J, with 12 bases in between. Germline V lookup: CDR1 MNHEY, CDR2 SVGAGI. The CDR3 has 12 amino acids. CDR3 loop: CATNDRAYEQYF. For the CDR3, the DNA is TGTGCCACCAACGACAGAGCCTACGAGCAGTACTTC.

This clone was counted at least ten times. The chain employs TRBV30 and TRBJ1-2; D unresolved. The CDR3 totals 12 residues. Germline V gene lookup returns CDR1 GTSNPN and CDR2 SVGIG (reference sequence). V gave up 3 bases and J gave up 6 bases, with 11 bases separating them. The chain's CDR3 is CAWSLANDGYTF. The CDR3 nucleotides are TGTGCCTGGAGCCTCGCTAATGATGGCTACACCTTC.

Turning to this clone: One end of the junction is discordant with germline, which a read error may explain. The chain uses TRBV10-1 and TRBJ2-5; 8 nucleotides match TRBD2. The CDR3 loop spans 14 amino acids. Per germline, CDR1 WNHNN and CDR2 SYGVQD (reference sequence). The CDR3 is CASSEREGQQTQYF. The CDR3 bases are TGCGCCAGCAGTGAGCGGGAGGGCCAACAGACCCAGTACTTC.

This chain connects TRBV2 to TRBJ2-1, with D tentatively TRBD2 (6 bases). The germline V gene has CDR1 SNHLY and CDR2 FYNNEI. The CDR3 covers 15 residues. V was clipped by 6 bases and J by 4 bases, with 16 bases between them. The CDR3 nucleotides are TGTGCCAGCAGGGCTAGCGAGTTGGAATACAATGAGCAGTTCTTC. Residues: CASRASELEYNEQFF. Full variable domain (remainder filled in from reference TRBV2 and TRBJ2-1): EPEVTQTPSHQVTQMGQEVILRCVPISNHLYFYWYRQILGQKVEFLVSFYNNEISEKSEIFDDQFSVERPDGSNFTLKIRSTKLEDSAMYFCASRASELEYNEQFFGPGTRLTVL.

The chain combines TRBV2 with TRBJ2-7; 8 bases fit TRBD1. Trimming took 8 bases from V and 2 from J; bases not matched to a gene: 8. Germline V gives CDR1 SNHLY, CDR2 FYNNEI. This CDR3 contains 14 residues. The DNA for the CDR3 is TGTGCCAGCTGCAACCGGGACAGGACCTACGAGCAGTACTTC. This gives the protein CASCNRDRTYEQYF. Based on the CDR3 plus reference TRBV2 and TRBJ2-7, the full variable domain is EPEVTQTPSHQVTQMGQEVILRCVPISNHLYFYWYRQILGQKVEFLVSFYNNEISEKSEIFDDQFSVERPDGSNFTLKIRSTKLEDSAMYFCASCNRDRTYEQYFGPGTRLTVT.

The rearrangement links TRBV30 to TRBJ2-1; a possible D gene is TRBD2 (6 bases). V was trimmed by 2 bases and J by 4 bases, leaving 12 bases between them. The CDR3 extends over 14 amino acids. Germline V CDR1 and CDR2: GTSNPN, SVGIG (reference sequence). This chain's CDR3 is CAWSPGSSYNEQFF. The CDR3 DNA reads TGTGCCTGGAGTCCCGGGAGTTCTTACAATGAGCAGTTCTTC.

The gene calls are TRBV5-1 and TRBJ2-5; 9 nucleotides line up with TRBD2. Germline-derived CDR1 and CDR2 are SGHRS and YFSETQ. The CDR3 sequence is 15 residues long. J gave up 1 base and V 4 bases, and 5 bases lay outside the gene matches. In DNA form, the CDR3 reads TGCGCCAGCAGCACCACTAGCGGGCCCCAAGAGACCCAGTACTTC. Translation: CASSTTSGPQETQYF.

The chain links TRBV24-1 to TRBJ2-2; TRBD2 matches at 7 bases. Germline lookup yields CDR1 KGHDR and CDR2 SFDVKD. V was clipped by 4 bases and J by 6 bases; unmatched bases: 13. This CDR3 is 17 amino acids long. CDR3 in amino acids: CATSDRTSISGAGELFF. The CDR3 nucleotides read TGTGCCACCAGTGACCGGACTAGTATCAGTGGGGCCGGGGAGCTGTTTTTT.

This clone was observed once. The chain has TRBV28 and TRBJ2-3, with 11 bases lining up with TRBD2. Germline V lookup: CDR1 MDHEN, CDR2 SYDVKM. V shed 5 bases and J 1 base; nucleotides not matched to a gene: 5. This CDR3 is built from 16 residues. The CDR3 sequence: CASSPGLAGGTDTQYF. In DNA, the CDR3 is TGTGCCAGCAGTCCAGGACTAGCGGGTGGCACAGATACGCAGTATTTT.

This clone was found once. The chain is built from TRBV7-8 and TRBJ1-5, with 7 bases matching TRBD1. The V and J ends lost 5 bases and 1 base, in that order; junction bases with no gene match: 5. Looked up from germline, CDR1 is SGHVS and CDR2 is FQNEAQ. This CDR3 comprises 15 residues. DNA of the CDR3: TGTGCCAGCAGCGAACAGGGGTCGAGCAATCAGCCCCAGCATTTT. Its translation: CASSEQGSSNQPQHF.

V usage is TRBV28 and J usage is TRBJ2-7, with 12 positions matching TRBD2. The CDR3 extends over 14 amino acids. Per the germline V gene, CDR1 is MDHEN and CDR2 is SYDVKM. Germline trimming cut 3 bases from V and 9 bases from J; bases unmatched to any gene: 6. Here the CDR3 DNA reads TGTGCCAGCAGTTTGCTAGCGGGAGGGCCAGGGCAGTACTTC. Translated: CASSLLAGGPGQYF.

The chain has TRBV15 and TRBJ2-1; TRBD2 matches 7 bases. The CDR3 has 17 amino acids. Germline trimming cut 0 bases from V and 2 bases from J; bases unmatched to any gene: 7. The germline V gene encodes CDR1 LNHNV and CDR2 YYDKDF (reference sequence). The CDR3 bases are TGTGCCACCAGCAGAGATGAGGCGGGAGCGACCTACAATGAGCAGTTCTTC. Its protein product is CATSRDEAGATYNEQFF. Looking up the rest from reference TRBV15 and TRBJ2-1 gives the full variable domain: DAMVIQNPRYQVTQFGKPVTLSCSQTLNHNVMYWYQQKSSQAPKLLFHYYDKDFNNEADTPDNFQSRRPNTSFCFLDIRSPGLGDTAMYLCATSRDEAGATYNEQFFGPGTRLTVL.

The chain recombines TRBV9 with TRBJ1-2; D unclear. The germline V gene encodes CDR1 SGDLS and CDR2 YYNGEE. The ends were cut back, 0 bases at V and 0 bases at J, with 6 bases in the middle. The CDR3 is 14 amino acids. The CDR3 DNA reads TGTGCCAGCAGCGTAGCCATAGCTAACTATGGCTACACCTTC. This translates into CASSVAIANYGYTF.

The chain has TRBV10-3 and TRBJ2-1, with 8 positions matching TRBD2. This CDR3 is 15 amino acids long. With 5 bases clipped from V and 0 bases from J, the junction kept 3 bases outside the gene matches. CDR1 and CDR2 (germline): ENHRY, SYGVKD. Here the CDR3 DNA reads TGTGCCATCAGTCGCAGCGGGAGCTCCTACAATGAGCAGTTCTTC. It yields the protein CAISRSGSSYNEQFF.

The chain is built from TRBV5-1 and TRBJ2-4; D is perhaps TRBD2 (5 bases). There are 14 residues in the CDR3. The V gene lost 0 bases and the J gene lost 3 bases, with 7 bases spanning the gap. CDR1 and CDR2 from the germline V gene are SGHRS and YFSETQ. The DNA for the CDR3 is TGCGCCAGCAGCTTGGACGGGATCAAAAACATTCAGTACTTC. Protein sequence: CASSLDGIKNIQYF.

This clone was detected only once. The rearrangement links TRBV3-1 (or the pseudogene TRBV3-2) to TRBJ2-2; weak D call: TRBD1 (5 bases). Germline V lookup: CDR1 LGHDT, CDR2 YNNKEL (reference sequence). This CDR3 has 18 amino acids. Trimming pared 0 bases from V and 0 bases from J, leaving 14 bases between. CDR3: CASSQDAGFTPNTGELFF. CDR3 DNA: TGTGCCAGCAGCCAAGATGCAGGGTTTACCCCGAACACCGGGGAGCTGTTTTTT.

This clone appeared a single time. This chain joins TRBV7-9 and TRBJ1-2, with 8 nucleotides matching TRBD1. The junction had 10 bases not matched to a gene; V was cut back by 6 bases and J by 4 bases. Germline V gene data show CDR1 as SEHNR and CDR2 as FQNEAQ (reference sequence). This CDR3 is built from 15 residues. Written as DNA, the CDR3 is TGTGCCAGCAGTGGAGTCAGGGGGCAGGGCTATGGCTACACCTTC. This gives the protein CASSGVRGQGYGYTF.